This entry concerns a single T cell receptor beta chain. Its antigen remains unknown. The sample is drawn from a study of response to subunit inactivated influenza vaccine. Study outcomes and limitations: Authors suggested seasonal influenza vaccinations each recruit few new T cells.

V trimming: 7 bases; J trimming: 7 bases; junction bases outside the gene matches: 10. In germline, CDR1 is MNHNS, CDR2 SASEGT. The CDR3 extends over 15 amino acids. TCRdb independently ran MiXCR on the RT-PCR reads; one entry per CDR3 protein. Here the sample spans over 650,000 distinct CDR3 sequences, around 20% being singletons. This chain uses TRBV6-1 with TRBJ2-1; 10 nucleotides align to TRBD2. The TCR was taken from a man aged 50 to 60 who received an inactivated influenza vaccine. This material consisted of PBMCs from blood, taken around 5 days after vaccination. The CDR3 DNA is TGTGCCAGCACACCGGCTAGCGGGAGTTTAAATGAGCAGTTCTTC. Translated: CASTPASGSLNEQFF.